A selection of T cell receptor beta chains follows, all from one sample in a study of blood T cells in healthy people across ages. MiXCR, applied by TCRdb to the 5' RACE reads, yields one record per CDR3 protein. The data hold about 1.6 million distinct CDR3 sequences, with about 35% observed a single time. Sequencing was carried out using blood. These receptors originate from a woman in her 30s in good health. The CDR3 runs from the conserved cysteine through the conserved F or W. The order of the fields is CDR3 DNA, CDR3 protein, D gene, clone size, J gene, V gene. The D gene is left open where the match is weak. Only some rows state a clone size, as once, few, many or a class for expanded clones.

DNA: TGTGCCAGCAGCTTAACAACAGGGAGCTCCTACGAGCAGTACTTC
CDR3: CASSLTTGSSYEQYF
D: NA
size: many
J: TRBJ2-7
V: TRBV7-9

DNA: TGTGCCAGAACGGGACTATCCGATGAGCAGTTCTTC
CDR3: CARTGLSDEQFF
D: TRBD2
size: NA
J: TRBJ2-1
V: TRBV2

DNA: TGTGCCAGCAGCTTCAGTCGCGCTGGAGGGGCTGAGACCCAGTACTTC
CDR3: CASSFSRAGGAETQYF
D: NA
size: NA
J: TRBJ2-5
V: TRBV7-8

DNA: TGTGCCAGCAGCCATGGACTAGGGGAGGGCAATGAGCAGTTCTTC
CDR3: CASSHGLGEGNEQFF
D: TRBD2
size: few
J: TRBJ2-1
V: TRBV4-2

DNA: TGTGCCAGCACTCCCGGGATCCAAGAGACCCAGTACTTC
CDR3: CASTPGIQETQYF
D: NA
size: NA
J: TRBJ2-5
V: TRBV12-3/TRBV12-4

DNA: TGCAGTGCTAGAGACAGTACCGGGACTAGCGGGGGGGGGACCCAGTACTTC
CDR3: CSARDSTGTSGGGTQYF
D: TRBD2
size: NA
J: TRBJ2-5
V: TRBV20-1

DNA: TGCAGTGCTAGAGACGGTGGCGACCGCCGGGAGACCCAGTACTTC
CDR3: CSARDGGDRRETQYF
D: NA
size: NA
J: TRBJ2-5
V: TRBV20-1

DNA: TGCGCCAGCAGCCAGGAGGACAGGGGACGAACAGATACGCAGTATTTT
CDR3: CASSQEDRGRTDTQYF
D: TRBD1
size: few
J: TRBJ2-3
V: TRBV4-1

DNA: TGTGCCAGCAGCTTAGAGAAACCCGATGAGCAGTTCTTC
CDR3: CASSLEKPDEQFF
D: NA
size: NA
J: TRBJ2-1
V: TRBV11-2

DNA: TGTGCCAGCAGTCCCCTCCTTAGACAGGGGGTCGATGGCTACACCTTC
CDR3: CASSPLLRQGVDGYTF
D: TRBD1
size: NA
J: TRBJ1-2
V: TRBV28

DNA: TGCAGTGCTCAGGGACCGGGACTCACGGCCGGTGGCTACACCTTC
CDR3: CSAQGPGLTAGGYTF
D: NA
size: NA
J: TRBJ1-2
V: TRBV20-1

DNA: TGTGCCATCAGTGAGACGGGCAACTCTGGGGCCAACGTCCTGACTTTC
CDR3: CAISETGNSGANVLTF
D: NA
size: many
J: TRBJ2-6
V: TRBV10-3

DNA: TGTGCCAGCAGCACCGGACTACCGGAGTTCTTC
CDR3: CASSTGLPEFF
D: NA
size: many
J: TRBJ2-1
V: TRBV7-2

DNA: TGCAGTGCTAGGGCGGACGGGGAGCAGTTCTTC
CDR3: CSARADGEQFF
D: NA
size: NA
J: TRBJ2-1
V: TRBV20-1

DNA: TGCAGTGCTATGACTAGCGGGGGAGCCTACGAGCAGTACTTC
CDR3: CSAMTSGGAYEQYF
D: TRBD2
size: NA
J: TRBJ2-7
V: TRBV20-1

DNA: TGTGCCAGCAGTCCAGATCCCGTGGAGACCCAGTACTTC
CDR3: CASSPDPVETQYF
D: NA
size: few
J: TRBJ2-5
V: TRBV13

DNA: TGCAGTGCTCCTCGGTCTGGCGGGGGCCTATACAATGAGCAGTTCTTC
CDR3: CSAPRSGGGLYNEQFF
D: NA
size: few
J: TRBJ2-1
V: TRBV20-1

DNA: TGTGCCAGCAGTGAAGCTTTGGGGGGAGGGCGCTACGAGCAGTACTTC
CDR3: CASSEALGGGRYEQYF
D: TRBD2
size: NA
J: TRBJ2-7
V: TRBV2

DNA: TGTGCCAGCAGTTCCCCCAGGACCCCTAATGAAAAACTGTTTTTT
CDR3: CASSSPRTPNEKLFF
D: NA
size: few
J: TRBJ1-4
V: TRBV12-3/TRBV12-4

DNA: TGCAGTGCCGATGATACAGTATTTGGGAAGACCCAGTACTTC
CDR3: CSADDTVFGKTQYF
D: NA
size: NA
J: TRBJ2-5
V: TRBV20-1

DNA: TGTGCCAGCAGCTTAGACTCATTAAGGGGACAGCCCGTATCTGGGGCCAACGTCCTGACTTTC
CDR3: CASSLDSLRGQPVSGANVLTF
D: TRBD1
size: few
J: TRBJ2-6
V: TRBV7-6

DNA: TGTGCCAGCAGCGAGGACAGGGGCGCCTACGAGCAGTACTTC
CDR3: CASSEDRGAYEQYF
D: TRBD1
size: NA
J: TRBJ2-7
V: TRBV9

DNA: TGTGCCTTACTCACTGACGGGAGGGGGTTGGCATCCTACGAGCAGTACTTC
CDR3: CALLTDGRGLASYEQYF
D: NA
size: few
J: TRBJ2-7
V: TRBV21-1

DNA: TGTGCCAGCAGTTTCAGCGCGTACCAAGAGACCCAGTACTTC
CDR3: CASSFSAYQETQYF
D: NA
size: NA
J: TRBJ2-5
V: TRBV27

DNA: TGCAGTGTTGAAAATGACTATGGCTACAATGAGCAGTTCTTC
CDR3: CSVENDYGYNEQFF
D: NA
size: NA
J: TRBJ2-1
V: TRBV20-1

DNA: TGTGCCAGCAGCTTCGGGGGTCCCACGGCTGAAGCTTTC
CDR3: CASSFGGPTAEAF
D: NA
size: NA
J: TRBJ2-6
V: TRBV7-9

DNA: TGCAGCGTCCAGGGGGTTAACTATGGCTACACCTTC
CDR3: CSVQGVNYGYTF
D: TRBD1
size: few
J: TRBJ1-2
V: TRBV29-1

DNA: TGCAGCGCGATGGAGGACCAGCACACTGAAGCTTTCTTT
CDR3: CSAMEDQHTEAFF
D: NA
size: NA
J: TRBJ1-1
V: TRBV29-1

DNA: TGTGCCAGCAGTTCCTTGGCTAGCGGGAACTACAATGAGCAGTTCTTC
CDR3: CASSSLASGNYNEQFF
D: TRBD2
size: NA
J: TRBJ2-1
V: TRBV27

DNA: TGTGCCATAAGTAGCTCCTACGAGCAGTACTTC
CDR3: CAISSSYEQYF
D: NA
size: many
J: TRBJ2-7
V: TRBV10-3

DNA: TGTGCCAGCAGCAACGGGGCGTCCTACGAGCAGTACTTC
CDR3: CASSNGASYEQYF
D: NA
size: NA
J: TRBJ2-7
V: TRBV5-4

DNA: TGTGCCAGCAGTTTTCGGCGCGCAGTGCAAGTCTATAGCAATCAGCCCCAGCATTTT
CDR3: CASSFRRAVQVYSNQPQHF
D: NA
size: NA
J: TRBJ1-5
V: TRBV12-3/TRBV12-4

DNA: TGTGCCAGCAGGGACAGGGAGTGGACTGAAGCTTTCTTT
CDR3: CASRDREWTEAFF
D: TRBD1
size: NA
J: TRBJ1-1
V: TRBV6-1

DNA: TGCAGTGCCCCTCGCGGCCCGTCGGTTGGGACAGATACGCAGTATTTT
CDR3: CSAPRGPSVGTDTQYF
D: NA
size: NA
J: TRBJ2-3
V: TRBV20-1

DNA: TGTGCCAGCATTTCACAGCTCGAGTACTTC
CDR3: CASISQLEYF
D: NA
size: few
J: TRBJ2-5
V: TRBV6-7

DNA: TGTGCCACCGCCGGGACTAGCGGGACAGATACGCAGTATTTT
CDR3: CATAGTSGTDTQYF
D: TRBD2
size: few
J: TRBJ2-3
V: TRBV15

DNA: TGCAGTGCTAGAGATCTGGCGGATCACTCCTACAATGAGCAGTTCTTC
CDR3: CSARDLADHSYNEQFF
D: NA
size: few
J: TRBJ2-1
V: TRBV20-1

DNA: TGTGCCAGCAGTAAAAATTCCCCTGCCTTGTTGCTTGGGGAGACCCAGTACTTC
CDR3: CASSKNSPALLLGETQYF
D: NA
size: NA
J: TRBJ2-5
V: TRBV2

DNA: TGTGCCTGGACCCAGGGGAGGTACGAGCAGTACTTC
CDR3: CAWTQGRYEQYF
D: NA
size: NA
J: TRBJ2-7
V: TRBV30

DNA: TGCAGCGTTGACGAGGGCAACACCGGGGAGCTGTTTTTT
CDR3: CSVDEGNTGELFF
D: NA
size: few
J: TRBJ2-2
V: TRBV29-1

DNA: TGTGCCAGCAGCACTGACCGGCACATTGGTAGCGAGCAGTACTTC
CDR3: CASSTDRHIGSEQYF
D: NA
size: few
J: TRBJ2-7
V: TRBV21-1

DNA: TGCAGTGCTGGACTAGCGGGGGGCCAAGAGACCCAGTACTTC
CDR3: CSAGLAGGQETQYF
D: TRBD2
size: few
J: TRBJ2-5
V: TRBV20-1

DNA: TGCAGTGCTGTCCCCGGGACTAGCGGGACAAATGAGCAGTTCTTC
CDR3: CSAVPGTSGTNEQFF
D: TRBD2
size: few
J: TRBJ2-1
V: TRBV20-1

DNA: TGTGCCAGCAGCTTAGGGGGCGGGGGGGTAACCAATGAGCAGTTCTTC
CDR3: CASSLGGGGVTNEQFF
D: TRBD2
size: few
J: TRBJ2-1
V: TRBV7-3

DNA: TGTGCCAGCAGTATTAGCGGGGGAAACACCGGGGAGCTGTTTTTT
CDR3: CASSISGGNTGELFF
D: TRBD2
size: NA
J: TRBJ2-2
V: TRBV6-2/TRBV6-3

DNA: TGTGCCAGCAGTAAAGATATAGCGGGGGGGCCCAACTCCTCTGGGGCCAACGTCCTGACTTTC
CDR3: CASSKDIAGGPNSSGANVLTF
D: TRBD2
size: NA
J: TRBJ2-6
V: TRBV4-2

DNA: TGTGCCAGCTGCTTTAAGGGTAGCGGGATGGGAGAGACCCAGTACTTC
CDR3: CASCFKGSGMGETQYF
D: TRBD2
size: NA
J: TRBJ2-5
V: TRBV7-3

DNA: TGTGCCAGCAGCCCACCACTGGGAACTAGCGGACAGGGTGAGCAGTTCTTC
CDR3: CASSPPLGTSGQGEQFF
D: NA
size: NA
J: TRBJ2-1
V: TRBV3-1